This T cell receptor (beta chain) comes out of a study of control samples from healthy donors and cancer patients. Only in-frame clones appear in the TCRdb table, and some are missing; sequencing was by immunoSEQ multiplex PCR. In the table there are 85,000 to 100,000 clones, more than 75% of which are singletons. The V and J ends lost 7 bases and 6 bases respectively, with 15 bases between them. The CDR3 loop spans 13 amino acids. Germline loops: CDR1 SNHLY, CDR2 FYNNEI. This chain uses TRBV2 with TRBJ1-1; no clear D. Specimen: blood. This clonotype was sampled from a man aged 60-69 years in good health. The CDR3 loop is CASTSGPGAEAFF. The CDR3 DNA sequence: TGTGCCAGCACCTCGGGTCCTGGCGCTGAAGCTTTCTTT.